This T cell receptor beta chain stems from a study of technical replicates of blood from several donors. The table came from immunoSEQ multiplex PCR; TCRdb's copy has only in-frame clones and leaves some out. The sample has 50,000 to 60,000 clones, about 95% seen once; the top ten hold 3%. The CDR3 covers 15 residues. The V gene lost 3 bases and the J gene lost 4 bases, with 17 bases spanning the gap. The V gene's germline CDR1 is SGHRS and CDR2 YFSETQ. The source of this sequence is a human donor in good health. Some clones in this sample may be carry-over from other donors' samples. Sequenced: PBMCs. The genes are TRBV5-1 and TRBJ2-7; D may be TRBD2 (6 bases). CDR3 region: CASSYLSGTEYEQYF. The CDR3 nucleotides are TGCGCCAGCAGCTATCTATCCGGGACTGAATACGAGCAGTACTTC.